A selection of T cell receptor beta chains follows, all from one sample in a study of CD8+CD57+ T cells in acquired aplastic anemia. TCRdb re-called the reads through MiXCR, storing one row per CDR3 protein. Of 150,000 to 200,000 distinct CDR3 sequences in the sample, around 48% were seen once. The sequenced material came from sorted CD4+, CD8+, or CD8+CD57+ T cells (not recorded which) from PBMCs. Every receptor here comes from a human donor with aplastic anemia. CDR3s include the opening cysteine and the closing phenylalanine or tryptophan. The order of the fields is J gene, V gene, clone size, D gene, CDR3 protein, CDR3 DNA. The D gene is left open where the match is weak. Size is stated for part of the rows, as once, few or many counts, or as a class when the clone is expanded.

j_gene: TRBJ1-3
v_gene: TRBV15
abundance: -
d_gene: -
CDR3aa: CATSRDRGAYTIYF
CDR3nt: TGTGCCACCAGCAGAGACAGGGGTGCTTACACCATATATTTT

j_gene: TRBJ2-1
v_gene: TRBV20-1
abundance: -
d_gene: -
CDR3aa: CSAISGVRHNEQFF
CDR3nt: TGCAGTGCTATATCCGGGGTTCGGCACAATGAGCAGTTCTTC

j_gene: TRBJ2-3
v_gene: TRBV13
abundance: -
d_gene: TRBD2
CDR3aa: CATILSGGSTDTQYF
CDR3nt: TGTGCCACGATCCTTAGCGGGGGATCCACAGATACGCAGTATTTT

j_gene: TRBJ2-7
v_gene: TRBV11-1
abundance: -
d_gene: TRBD1
CDR3aa: CASRPRTGSYEQYF
CDR3nt: TGTGCCAGCAGACCCAGGACAGGATCCTACGAGCAGTACTTC

j_gene: TRBJ2-3
v_gene: TRBV25-1
abundance: -
d_gene: -
CDR3aa: CASSVRLHTDTQYF
CDR3nt: TGTGCCAGCAGCGTCAGACTGCACACAGATACGCAGTATTTT

j_gene: TRBJ1-5
v_gene: TRBV6-1
abundance: many
d_gene: TRBD1
CDR3aa: CASRLQGHEWDQPQHF
CDR3nt: TGTGCCAGCAGGTTACAGGGGCATGAGTGGGATCAGCCCCAGCATTTT

j_gene: TRBJ1-1
v_gene: TRBV19
abundance: -
d_gene: TRBD1
CDR3aa: CASSLTTGGTEAFF
CDR3nt: TGTGCCAGTAGTTTGACAACAGGGGGCACTGAAGCTTTCTTT

j_gene: TRBJ1-1
v_gene: TRBV5-1
abundance: -
d_gene: TRBD1
CDR3aa: CASSLWDRGMNTEAFF
CDR3nt: TGCGCCAGCAGCTTGTGGGACAGGGGGATGAACACTGAAGCTTTCTTT

j_gene: TRBJ2-5
v_gene: TRBV20-1
abundance: few
d_gene: -
CDR3aa: CSASRGEETQYF
CDR3nt: TGCAGTGCTAGCCGAGGAGAAGAGACCCAGTACTTC

j_gene: TRBJ1-6
v_gene: TRBV5-1
abundance: -
d_gene: TRBD1
CDR3aa: CASSYGDRGDSPLHF
CDR3nt: TGCGCCAGCAGCTACGGGGACAGGGGAGATTCACCCCTCCACTTT

j_gene: TRBJ1-6
v_gene: TRBV7-3
abundance: -
d_gene: -
CDR3aa: CASSFENDSPLHF
CDR3nt: TGTGCCAGCAGCTTCGAGAATGATTCACCCCTCCACTTT

j_gene: TRBJ1-2
v_gene: TRBV12-3/TRBV12-4
abundance: -
d_gene: -
CDR3aa: CASSPDRDLIYGYTF
CDR3nt: TGTGCCAGCAGTCCGGACCGGGACCTTATCTATGGCTACACCTTC

j_gene: TRBJ2-1
v_gene: TRBV7-7
abundance: many
d_gene: -
CDR3aa: CASSPVVASYNEQFF
CDR3nt: TGTGCTAGCAGCCCAGTAGTGGCGTCCTACAATGAGCAGTTCTTC

j_gene: TRBJ2-3
v_gene: TRBV24-1
abundance: -
d_gene: TRBD2
CDR3aa: CATSAGTSGYTDTQYF
CDR3nt: TGTGCCACCAGTGCAGGGACTAGCGGCTACACAGATACGCAGTATTTT

j_gene: TRBJ1-6
v_gene: TRBV2
abundance: -
d_gene: -
CDR3aa: CASSTPDRKNSPLHF
CDR3nt: TGTGCCAGCAGCACCCCCGACAGGAAAAATTCACCCCTCCACTTT

j_gene: TRBJ2-7
v_gene: TRBV6-5
abundance: many
d_gene: TRBD1
CDR3aa: CASSYSIIPGQGYEQYF
CDR3nt: TGTGCCAGCAGTTACTCGATAATCCCGGGACAGGGCTACGAGCAGTACTTC

j_gene: TRBJ2-7
v_gene: TRBV4-2
abundance: -
d_gene: TRBD2
CDR3aa: CASSLPPGLAGGPILNEQYF
CDR3nt: TGTGCCAGCAGCCTCCCCCCGGGACTAGCGGGAGGGCCTATTCTCAACGAGCAGTACTTC

j_gene: TRBJ1-1
v_gene: TRBV7-9
abundance: many
d_gene: -
CDR3aa: CASSSSTGTRRTEAFF
CDR3nt: TGTGCCAGCAGCTCAAGCACCGGGACCCGGCGCACTGAAGCTTTCTTT

j_gene: TRBJ2-7
v_gene: TRBV24-1
abundance: -
d_gene: TRBD2
CDR3aa: CATSDLAGGSEQYF
CDR3nt: TGTGCCACCAGTGATTTAGCGGGAGGAAGCGAGCAGTACTTC

j_gene: TRBJ2-7
v_gene: TRBV20-1
abundance: many
d_gene: TRBD2
CDR3aa: CSATTREGLEQYF
CDR3nt: TGCAGTGCTACGACGCGGGAGGGCCTCGAGCAGTACTTC

j_gene: TRBJ2-5
v_gene: TRBV7-9
abundance: -
d_gene: -
CDR3aa: CASSLDPFSYNEQYF
CDR3nt: TGTGCCAGCAGCTTAGATCCCTTCTCCTACAATGAGCAGTACTTC

j_gene: TRBJ1-5
v_gene: TRBV2
abundance: many
d_gene: -
CDR3aa: CASTPVGSNQPQHF
CDR3nt: TGTGCCAGCACGCCGGTTGGTAGCAATCAGCCCCAGCATTTT

j_gene: TRBJ2-7
v_gene: TRBV11-2
abundance: -
d_gene: TRBD2
CDR3aa: CASSLRVLSSGSYEQYF
CDR3nt: TGTGCCAGCAGCTTACGGGTCTTGTCTAGCGGCTCCTACGAGCAGTACTTC

j_gene: TRBJ1-4
v_gene: TRBV15
abundance: -
d_gene: TRBD1
CDR3aa: CATSRDRGLGTLF
CDR3nt: TGTGCCACCAGCAGGGACAGGGGTTTGGGGACTCTTTTT

j_gene: TRBJ2-5
v_gene: TRBV19
abundance: -
d_gene: TRBD2
CDR3aa: CASRLAGEGETQYF
CDR3nt: TGTGCCAGTAGGTTAGCGGGAGAAGGAGAGACCCAGTACTTC

j_gene: TRBJ2-1
v_gene: TRBV18
abundance: -
d_gene: -
CDR3aa: CASSPSRGGGNEQFF
CDR3nt: TGTGCCAGCTCGCCCTCGAGGGGTGGAGGCAATGAGCAGTTCTTC

j_gene: TRBJ2-5
v_gene: TRBV24-1
abundance: few
d_gene: -
CDR3aa: CATSTATDPWTQYF
CDR3nt: TGTGCCACCAGCACCGCAACAGACCCTTGGACCCAGTACTTC

j_gene: TRBJ1-2
v_gene: TRBV30
abundance: -
d_gene: -
CDR3aa: CAWSGPGYGYTF
CDR3nt: TGTGCCTGGAGTGGGCCAGGGTATGGCTACACCTTC

j_gene: TRBJ2-1
v_gene: TRBV24-1
abundance: -
d_gene: TRBD2
CDR3aa: CATSDYSSGRLYNEQFF
CDR3nt: TGTGCCACCAGTGATTACTCTAGCGGGAGGTTATACAATGAGCAGTTCTTC

j_gene: TRBJ1-6
v_gene: TRBV2
abundance: -
d_gene: -
CDR3aa: CASSEVANSPLHF
CDR3nt: TGTGCCAGCAGTGAAGTAGCAAATTCACCCCTCCACTTT

j_gene: TRBJ2-7
v_gene: TRBV7-2
abundance: many
d_gene: -
CDR3aa: CASSPTGHSYEQYF
CDR3nt: TGTGCCAGCAGCCCGACGGGACACTCCTACGAGCAGTACTTC

j_gene: TRBJ1-1
v_gene: TRBV7-2
abundance: -
d_gene: -
CDR3aa: CASSQVYTEAFF
CDR3nt: TGTGCCAGCAGCCAGGTATACACTGAAGCTTTCTTT

j_gene: TRBJ2-5
v_gene: TRBV20-1
abundance: once
d_gene: -
CDR3aa: CSARDLLDSETQYF
CDR3nt: TGCAGTGCTAGAGATCTGTTGGACAGCGAGACCCAGTACTTC

j_gene: TRBJ2-7
v_gene: TRBV20-1
abundance: -
d_gene: -
CDR3aa: CSGEGSSAYEQYF
CDR3nt: TGCAGTGGGGAAGGGTCGAGTGCCTACGAGCAGTACTTC

j_gene: TRBJ2-1
v_gene: TRBV24-1
abundance: once
d_gene: TRBD2
CDR3aa: CATGLAGVDEQFF
CDR3nt: TGTGCCACCGGACTAGCGGGTGTAGATGAGCAGTTCTTC

j_gene: TRBJ2-7
v_gene: TRBV29-1
abundance: -
d_gene: TRBD2
CDR3aa: CSVTGTSGTREQYF
CDR3nt: TGCAGCGTTACCGGGACTAGCGGGACTAGAGAGCAGTACTTC

j_gene: TRBJ2-3
v_gene: TRBV5-1
abundance: -
d_gene: TRBD2
CDR3aa: CASSKGLAEPTDTQYF
CDR3nt: TGCGCCAGCAGCAAAGGACTAGCGGAGCCCACAGATACGCAGTATTTT

j_gene: TRBJ1-2
v_gene: TRBV10-1
abundance: few
d_gene: -
CDR3aa: CASSESTSYGYTF
CDR3nt: TGCGCCAGCAGTGAGTCCACTTCCTATGGCTACACCTTC

j_gene: TRBJ2-5
v_gene: TRBV6-5
abundance: many
d_gene: -
CDR3aa: CASSLGHKETQYF
CDR3nt: TGTGCCAGCAGCTTGGGACACAAAGAGACCCAGTACTTC

j_gene: TRBJ2-5
v_gene: TRBV10-3
abundance: few
d_gene: TRBD2
CDR3aa: CAIQLAAYQETQYF
CDR3nt: TGTGCCATTCAGCTAGCGGCATACCAAGAGACCCAGTACTTC

j_gene: TRBJ2-1
v_gene: TRBV5-4
abundance: -
d_gene: -
CDR3aa: CASSFRTAGNEQFF
CDR3nt: TGTGCCAGCAGCTTCCGGACAGCGGGGAATGAGCAGTTCTTC

j_gene: TRBJ1-2
v_gene: TRBV7-2
abundance: -
d_gene: TRBD1
CDR3aa: CASSPRTGMTGYTF
CDR3nt: TGTGCCAGCAGCCCCCGGACAGGAATGACGGGCTACACCTTC

j_gene: TRBJ2-7
v_gene: TRBV6-2/TRBV6-3
abundance: once
d_gene: TRBD2
CDR3aa: CVSSQLAGEDPYEQYF
CDR3nt: TGTGTCAGCAGCCAACTAGCGGGAGAGGACCCCTACGAGCAGTACTTC

j_gene: TRBJ1-6
v_gene: TRBV6-1
abundance: -
d_gene: -
CDR3aa: CASSDIGSPLHF
CDR3nt: TGTGCCAGCAGTGATATTGGATCACCCCTCCACTTT

j_gene: TRBJ2-3
v_gene: TRBV5-5
abundance: -
d_gene: TRBD2
CDR3aa: CASSSAGIQPDTQYF
CDR3nt: TGTGCCAGCAGCTCAGCGGGAATACAACCAGATACGCAGTATTTC

j_gene: TRBJ1-5
v_gene: TRBV2
abundance: many
d_gene: -
CDR3aa: CAAGMPDQPQHF
CDR3nt: TGTGCCGCGGGTATGCCTGATCAGCCCCAGCATTTT

j_gene: TRBJ2-7
v_gene: TRBV7-2
abundance: -
d_gene: -
CDR3aa: CASSEGVGGSYEQYF
CDR3nt: TGTGCCAGCAGCGAAGGGGTTGGGGGCTCCTACGAGCAGTACTTC

j_gene: TRBJ1-6
v_gene: TRBV2
abundance: few
d_gene: -
CDR3aa: CVGGEGRSPLHF
CDR3nt: TGCGTTGGTGGAGAGGGACGTTCACCCCTCCACTTT

j_gene: TRBJ2-5
v_gene: TRBV5-1
abundance: many
d_gene: -
CDR3aa: CASSLAFSGVRGTQYF
CDR3nt: TGCGCCAGCAGCTTGGCCTTCTCGGGGGTTCGGGGGACCCAGTACTTC

j_gene: TRBJ2-7
v_gene: TRBV11-1
abundance: many
d_gene: TRBD1
CDR3aa: CASSYTGGSYEQYF
CDR3nt: TGTGCCAGCAGCTATACAGGGGGCTCCTACGAGCAGTACTTC

j_gene: TRBJ2-3
v_gene: TRBV9
abundance: -
d_gene: -
CDR3aa: CASRTGDTQYF
CDR3nt: TGTGCCAGCAGAACTGGAGATACGCAGTATTTT

j_gene: TRBJ1-1
v_gene: TRBV15
abundance: -
d_gene: -
CDR3aa: CATSRDRATGTEAFF
CDR3nt: TGTGCCACCAGCAGAGACAGGGCTACCGGGACTGAAGCTTTCTTT

j_gene: TRBJ1-1
v_gene: TRBV10-2
abundance: -
d_gene: -
CDR3aa: CASSAGGSEAFF
CDR3nt: TGCGCCAGCAGTGCGGGAGGGTCTGAAGCTTTCTTT

j_gene: TRBJ2-5
v_gene: TRBV4-2
abundance: -
d_gene: TRBD1
CDR3aa: CASSPGTGEEETQYF
CDR3nt: TGTGCCAGCAGCCCCGGGACAGGGGAGGAAGAGACCCAGTACTTC